This is a list of T cell receptor beta chains from one sample in a study of blood T cell repertoires in COVID-19. The protocol was immunoSEQ multiplex PCR, while the TCRdb copy is restricted to in-frame clones and leaves out a portion. This sample has about 340,000 clones, with around 87% found just once. Sequenced input: peripheral blood. The receptor set was obtained from a woman aged 45-59 years with COVID-19, enrolled during active disease. CDR3s include the opening cysteine and the closing phenylalanine or tryptophan. Each record gives: clone size, D gene, V gene, J gene, CDR3 DNA, CDR3 protein. D genes are given only for firm matches. Size tells how often a clone was seen (once, few, many) or the class of an expanded clone, and some rows leave it out.

few	TRBD1	TRBV7-2	TRBJ1-4	TGTGCCAGCAGCTCCAAGACAGGGGGAGCTAATGAAAAACTGTTTTTT	CASSSKTGGANEKLFF
.	.	TRBV6-2/TRBV6-3	TRBJ2-3	TGTGCCAGCAGTTACTCGGAGTGGAGGGTGATGACAGATACGCAGTATTTT	CASSYSEWRVMTDTQYF
.	.	TRBV30	TRBJ1-1	TGTGCCTCGCGGGCAGTAAAAGTATTTCGAGAAGCTTTCTTT	CASRAVKVFREAFF
.	.	TRBV21-1	TRBJ1-2	TGTGCCAGCAGCAAGGGGGCAGACTATGGCTACACCTTC	CASSKGADYGYTF
once	TRBD1	TRBV6-5	TRBJ2-3	TGTGCCAGCAGTAACGGACAGGGGGGTACGCAGTATTTT	CASSNGQGGTQYF
.	.	TRBV13	TRBJ1-1	TGTGCCAGCAGCTTAGCCAGGGGACGCGCCACCCCGAACACTGAAGCTTTCTTT	CASSLARGRATPNTEAFF
.	TRBD2	TRBV11-2	TRBJ2-1	TGTGCCAGCAGCGTTGGGACTAGCGGGGAGGGCTATGAGCAGTTCTTC	CASSVGTSGEGYEQFF
.	.	TRBV18	TRBJ2-5	TGTGCCAGCTCTGGCACGAAAGAGACCCAGTACTTC	CASSGTKETQYF
.	TRBD1	TRBV6-5	TRBJ2-3	TGTGCCAGCAGTAACGGACAGGGCACAGATACGCAGTATTTT	CASSNGQGTDTQYF
few	TRBD1	TRBV27	TRBJ1-1	TGTGCCAGTTCCTTGACAGGGACTAACACTGAAGCTTTCTTT	CASSLTGTNTEAFF
.	.	TRBV19	TRBJ1-3	TGTGCCAGTAGTATGGGAGGAACAGTCCAGAACACCATATATTTT	CASSMGGTVQNTIYF
.	.	TRBV7-9	TRBJ2-1	TGTGCCAGCAGCTTAGCACAGGGCCCAGCCTACAATGAGCAGTTCTTC	CASSLAQGPAYNEQFF
.	TRBD2	TRBV29-1	TRBJ2-1	TGCAGCACCTCTAGCGGGAGGACGCCAGGGAATGAGCAGTTCTTC	CSTSSGRTPGNEQFF
once	.	TRBV25-1	TRBJ2-7	TGTGCCAGCAGTGAATGGGGGGGGCAGGGAGGTGAGCAGTACTTC	CASSEWGGQGGEQYF
.	.	TRBV6-6	TRBJ2-7	TGTGCCAGCAGTCACACGGGGGTCAGCTCCTACGAGCAGTACTTC	CASSHTGVSSYEQYF
.	TRBD1	TRBV18	TRBJ2-5	TGTGCCAGCTCACGGGACAGCTTGGAGACCCAGTACTTC	CASSRDSLETQYF
.	TRBD2	TRBV5-4	TRBJ2-1	TGTGCCAGCAGCTCGCCGGGACTAGCGGGAAATGAGCAGTTCTTC	CASSSPGLAGNEQFF
.	TRBD1	TRBV23-1	TRBJ2-5	TGCGCCAGCAGTCGGACAGGGGGTGGGGAGACCCAGTACTTC	CASSRTGGGETQYF
.	.	TRBV24-1	TRBJ2-1	TGTGCCACCAGCGACCCGGGGTTAAGCTTGGAGCAGTTCTTC	CATSDPGLSLEQFF
few	TRBD1	TRBV4-2	TRBJ1-2	TGTGCCAGCAGCCAAGATTTGGGGACAGGACGTAACTATGGCTACACCTTC	CASSQDLGTGRNYGYTF
.	.	TRBV5-6	TRBJ2-7	TGTGCCAGCAGCTTGTACGCACATCCAGGAACCTACGAGCAGTACTTC	CASSLYAHPGTYEQYF
.	.	TRBV2	TRBJ2-7	TGTGCCAGCAGTTGGGGCTCCCCCGAGTGGGAGCAGTACTTC	CASSWGSPEWEQYF
.	.	TRBV7-6	TRBJ1-4	TGTGCCAGCAGCTTAGAGCGGGGCGGGCTAGGTGAAAAACTGTTTTTT	CASSLERGGLGEKLFF
.	.	TRBV7-8	TRBJ2-1	TGTGCCAGCAGGCTTTCCGGGACACTCGCCTACAATGAGCAGTTCTTC	CASRLSGTLAYNEQFF
.	.	TRBV11-2	TRBJ2-5	TGTGCCAGCAGCTTAGATCCGGGGGGCAGCCAAGAGACCCAGTACTTC	CASSLDPGGSQETQYF
few	TRBD2	TRBV7-8	TRBJ2-7	TGTGCCAGCAGCCCCTTGCGGGAGATTCGTTACGAGCAGTACTTC	CASSPLREIRYEQYF
.	TRBD1	TRBV15	TRBJ1-6	TGTGCCACCAGCAGAGTAGTCGACAGGGGGGATTCACCCCTCCACTTT	CATSRVVDRGDSPLHF
.	TRBD2	TRBV7-2	TRBJ2-1	TGTGCCAGCAGCTTAACCGGGACTACCGCGTTCTTC	CASSLTGTTAFF
.	.	TRBV7-2	TRBJ2-5	TGTGCCCTACGGACAGTCGACCCCCAGTACTTC	CALRTVDPQYF
.	.	TRBV19	TRBJ1-5	TGTGCCAGTACCGGGGGGTTACAGTTTGGCAATCAGCCCCAGCATTTT	CASTGGLQFGNQPQHF
.	TRBD2	TRBV4-1	TRBJ2-7	TGCGCCAGCAGCCAAGGGGGAGCGGGAGGGCCATACGAGCAGTACTTC	CASSQGGAGGPYEQYF
.	TRBD2	TRBV11-2	TRBJ2-3	TGTGCCAGCACCCGAGGGACTAGCGGGAGTACAGATACGCAGTATTTT	CASTRGTSGSTDTQYF
.	.	TRBV6-5	TRBJ2-3	TGTGCCAGCAGGCGACTAGGACCTCCCGAAGATACGCAGTATTTT	CASRRLGPPEDTQYF
.	TRBD1	TRBV6-2/TRBV6-3	TRBJ1-1	TGTGCCAGCAGTTACCCCGGGACAGGGGTTCGAGGGACTGAAGCTTTCTTT	CASSYPGTGVRGTEAFF
.	.	TRBV6-2/TRBV6-3	TRBJ2-7	TGTGCCAGCAGTTCCCCGAAGCGGGCCAACTACGAGCAGTACTTC	CASSSPKRANYEQYF
.	TRBD2	TRBV29-1	TRBJ2-1	TGCAGCGTTGCCGGTGGAGCGGGAGGGATTTACAATGAGCAGTTCTTC	CSVAGGAGGIYNEQFF
.	.	TRBV2	TRBJ1-2	TGTGCCAGCAGTTCCGGGAACTTTAACTATGGCTACACCTTC	CASSSGNFNYGYTF
.	.	TRBV19	TRBJ1-3	TGTGCCAGTAGCCCGCGAGGGCACAACTCTGGAAACACCATATATTTT	CASSPRGHNSGNTIYF
.	.	TRBV6-6	TRBJ1-4	TGTGCCACCTCCGGAGGGGGGGGTGAAAAACTGTTTTTT	CATSGGGGEKLFF
.	TRBD2	TRBV6-2/TRBV6-3	TRBJ2-1	TGTGCCAGCAGCTATATACCCACTATGAAATTAGCGGGAGAGCGGCAGTTCTTC	CASSYIPTMKLAGERQFF
few	.	TRBV7-8	TRBJ2-7	TGTGCCAGCAGCTTAGTTGGAGCGGGCTACGAGCAGTACTTC	CASSLVGAGYEQYF
.	TRBD2	TRBV29-1	TRBJ2-5	TGCAGCGTTGTTACTAGCGGGAGTCAGGAGACCCAGTACTTC	CSVVTSGSQETQYF
.	.	TRBV4-2	TRBJ1-3	TGTGCCAGCAGCCTCTCAGGGGCTGGAAACACCATATATTTT	CASSLSGAGNTIYF
.	.	TRBV5-6	TRBJ2-2	TGTGCCAGCAGCTGGGGAGTAACGAACACCGGGGAGCTGTTTTTT	CASSWGVTNTGELFF
few	.	TRBV3-1/TRBV3-2	TRBJ1-2	TGTGCCAGCAGCCTAGCGGCAGTCTATGGCTACACCTTC	CASSLAAVYGYTF
once	TRBD2	TRBV6-5	TRBJ2-7	TGTGCCAGCAGGAAGAAGCGGGACCCTCTCTACGAGCAGTACTTC	CASRKKRDPLYEQYF
.	TRBD1	TRBV11-3	TRBJ2-7	TGTGCCAGCAGCGGCCGGACAGGGGGCTTGGACGAGCAGTACTTC	CASSGRTGGLDEQYF
.	.	TRBV11-3	TRBJ2-1	TGTGCCAGCAGCTTAGCCAGGACATCAAATGAGCAGTTCTTC	CASSLARTSNEQFF
.	.	TRBV19	TRBJ1-2	TGTGCCAGTAGTATAGGACTGAGGACTACCTATGGCTACACCTTC	CASSIGLRTTYGYTF
.	TRBD2	TRBV11-3	TRBJ2-7	TGTGCCAGCAGCCCTCCAGCGGGAGAGGGGGAGCAGTACTTC	CASSPPAGEGEQYF
once	TRBD2	TRBV5-1	TRBJ2-5	TGCGCCAGCAGATTTAATAGACTAGCGGAACAAGAGACCCAGTACTTC	CASRFNRLAEQETQYF
.	.	TRBV7-2	TRBJ1-5	TGTGCCAGCAGCTTAAGGGGCAGGGGTAACCAGCCCCAGCATTTT	CASSLRGRGNQPQHF
.	TRBD1	TRBV6-6	TRBJ2-7	TGTGCCAGCAGTCGAGACAGGGGGCGCGGGGCGTCCTACGAGCAGTACTTC	CASSRDRGRGASYEQYF